This T cell receptor (beta chain) is from a study of blood T cell repertoires in COVID-19. The CDR3 runs to 14 residues. Per the germline V gene, CDR1 is SGDLS and CDR2 is YYNGEE. Trimming cost V 4 bases and J 5 bases, with 12 bases left between them. Repertoires were generated with immunoSEQ multiplex PCR, while TCRdb's copy carries only in-frame clones and drops some. The data show roughly 280,000 clones, roughly 91% seen once. This clone was picked up a small number of times. The specimen was PBMCs or T cells enriched from blood (not recorded which). The clonotype was recovered from an older woman who had recovered from COVID-19. The chain carries TRBV9 and TRBJ2-2; D is perhaps TRBD2 (5 bases). CDR3 nucleotides: TGTGCCAGCAGCTCACGGACTGAGACCGGGGAGCTGTTTTTT. Protein product: CASSSRTETGELFF.